Presented here are 26 T cell receptor beta chains from one specimen sequenced in a study of cytomegalovirus exposure and HLA in healthy donors. Primers: 60 Vbeta forward and 13 Jbeta reverse. TCRdb's copy holds only in-frame clones and misses some; the assay was immunoSEQ multiplex PCR. This sample has around 120,000 clones, with roughly 86% found just once. Sample: PBMCs. Receptor source: a man between 18 and 29 years old in good health and CMV-seronegative.

The rearrangement joins TRBV28 to TRBJ2-2; possible D gene TRBD2, 5 bases. Germline-derived CDR1 and CDR2 are MDHEN and SYDVKM. The CDR3 sequence is 15 residues long. Trimming cost V 1 base and J 7 bases, with 13 bases left between them. The CDR3 sequence: CASSLSSKGGGELFF. The CDR3 DNA is TGTGCCAGCAGTTTATCCTCCAAAGGAGGCGGGGAGCTGTTTTTT.

V usage is TRBV7-3 and J usage is TRBJ2-1, with 9 bases matching TRBD2. Germline CDR1 and CDR2: SGHTA and FQGTGA. The ends lost 2 bases at V and 3 bases at J; junction bases unmatched: 5. The CDR3 extends over 16 amino acids. The CDR3, as DNA: TGTGCCAGCAGCTTATTCACAGCGGGGGGCTACAATGAGCAGTTCTTC. As protein: CASSLFTAGGYNEQFF.

The chain is built from TRBV5-1 and TRBJ2-5; D not resolved. V shed 7 bases and J shed 2 bases, with 9 bases lying between them. Germline V gene data show CDR1 as SGHRS and CDR2 as YFSETQ. This CDR3 comprises 12 residues. The CDR3 sequence: CASGNTQETQYF. The CDR3 bases are TGCGCCAGCGGCAATACGCAAGAGACCCAGTACTTC.

The J gene is TRBJ2-1, the V gene TRBV14; 10 nucleotides agree with TRBD2. CDR3 length: 16 amino acids. The V gene end was trimmed by 1 base and the J gene end by 9 bases; junction bases not matched to a gene: 9. The germline CDR1 and CDR2 sequences are SGHDN and FVKESK. The CDR3 region is CASSQAASGGSGEQFF. CDR3 nucleotides: TGTGCCAGCAGCCAAGCGGCTAGCGGGGGATCGGGTGAGCAGTTCTTC.

The rearrangement uses TRBV5-6 and TRBJ2-3; 9 nucleotides match TRBD2. The CDR3 has 15 residues. Germline assignment: CDR1 SGHDT and CDR2 YYEEEE. With 0 bases clipped from V and 11 bases from J, the junction kept 10 bases outside the gene matches. For the CDR3, the DNA is TGTGCCAGCAGCTTGGGGGGCGGGGGGGTCGGGGAGCAGTATTTT. It is translated as CASSLGGGGVGEQYF.

This rearrangement joins TRBV5-4 to TRBJ1-2, with no clear D. Per the germline V gene, CDR1 is SGHNT and CDR2 is YYREEE (reference sequence). The CDR3 consists of 14 residues. V was cut by 4 bases and J by 6 bases, with 16 bases left in between. The CDR3 spells CASSAPKTLDGYTF. The CDR3 DNA sequence: TGTGCCAGCAGCGCTCCGAAGACCCTAGATGGCTACACCTTC. Drawing the rest from reference TRBV5-4 and TRBJ1-2, the complete variable domain is ETGVTQSPTHLIKTRGQQVTLRCSSQSGHNTVSWYQQALGQGPQFIFQYYREEENGRGNFPPRFSGLQFPNYSSELNVNALELDDSALYLCASSAPKTLDGYTFGSGTRLTVV.

This rearrangement joins TRBV6-1 to TRBJ2-1; TRBD1 matches at 9 bases. V shed 4 bases, J shed 0 bases, and the junction held 10 bases outside the gene matches. Germline assignment: CDR1 MNHNS and CDR2 SASEGT. The CDR3 totals 18 residues. CDR3 sequence reads: CASSAGQGIGSSYNEQFF. CDR3 sequence (DNA): TGTGCCAGCAGTGCGGGACAGGGTATTGGGAGCTCCTACAATGAGCAGTTCTTC.

The J gene is TRBJ2-7, the V gene TRBV4-1; 7 bases map to TRBD2. This CDR3 has 17 residues. V was clipped by 0 bases and J by 5 bases; unmatched bases: 13. The V gene's germline CDR1 is MGHRA and CDR2 YSYEKL. CDR3 protein: CASSQDGRGPYFDEQYF. CDR3 bases: TGCGCCAGCAGCCAAGATGGGAGGGGACCATATTTCGACGAGCAGTACTTC.

The CDR3 coding sequence is TGTGCCAGCAGCTTATCCGGGACAGACCTCTACGAGCAGTACTTC. As protein: CASSLSGTDLYEQYF. The rearrangement joins TRBV7-2 to TRBJ2-7, with 7 bases matching TRBD1. The length of the CDR3 is 15 residues. The V and J ends lost 2 bases and 3 bases, in that order; junction bases with no gene match: 7. The germline CDR1 and CDR2 sequences are SGHTA and FQGNSA.

The genes are TRBV29-1 and TRBJ2-3, with 7 positions matching TRBD1. The germline V gene has CDR1 SQVTM and CDR2 ANQGSEA. The CDR3 extends over 14 amino acids. The ends lost 7 bases at V and 0 bases at J; junction bases unmatched: 7. For the CDR3, the DNA is TGCAGCGCTGGACAGGTCTTTAGCACAGATACGCAGTATTTT. It encodes CSAGQVFSTDTQYF.

This clone was seen once. The chain employs TRBV29-1 and TRBJ2-7; 9 nucleotides agree with TRBD2. Trimming at V came to 6 bases and at J to 1 base, leaving 7 bases not matched to a gene. The V gene's germline CDR1 is SQVTM and CDR2 ANQGSEA. The CDR3 covers 14 residues. CDR3 residues: CSVSGTSRSYEQYF. The CDR3 DNA reads as TGCAGCGTCTCCGGGACTAGCAGGTCCTACGAGCAGTACTTC.

This chain uses TRBV5-6 with TRBJ2-7; 7 bases match TRBD2. The CDR3 has 14 amino acids. Germline V lookup: CDR1 SGHDT, CDR2 YYEEEE. V trimming: 2 bases; J trimming: 2 bases; junction bases outside the gene matches: 4. The CDR3 DNA reads TGTGCCAGCAGCTTATGGCTAGCGGCCTACGAGCAGTACTTC. Protein product: CASSLWLAAYEQYF.

The chain carries TRBV5-1 and TRBJ1-2; 9 bases agree with TRBD1. Per germline, CDR1 SGHRS and CDR2 YFSETQ. The CDR3 is 16 residues long. V lost 0 bases and J lost 4; bases outside the gene matches: 7. The CDR3 nucleotides are TGCGCCAGCAGCTTGGCTCTACAGGGGGCGGGCTATGGCTACACCTTC. It codes for CASSLALQGAGYGYTF.

V is TRBV4-1 and J is TRBJ2-7; 9 positions agree with TRBD2. Germline values: CDR1 MGHRA, CDR2 YSYEKL. With 0 bases clipped from V and 2 bases from J, the junction kept 8 bases outside the gene matches. CDR3 length: 17 amino acids. The CDR3 sequence: CASSQERVLAGTYEQYF. CDR3 sequence (DNA): TGCGCCAGCAGCCAAGAACGGGTCCTAGCGGGGACCTACGAGCAGTACTTC.

The V gene is TRBV7-9, the J gene TRBJ2-3; possibly TRBD2 for D (6 bases). In germline, CDR1 is SEHNR, CDR2 FQNEAQ (reference sequence). The CDR3 loop spans 15 amino acids. Between the trimmed V and J ends, which lost 0 bases and 4 bases, there was a span of 11 bases. For the CDR3, the DNA is TGTGCCAGCAGCTTAGCGGGGGGACGGGCAGATACGCAGTATTTT. Protein: CASSLAGGRADTQYF.

The chain is built from TRBV2 and TRBJ2-2, with 9 bases identical to TRBD1. CDR3 size: 15 residues. Germline loops: CDR1 SNHLY, CDR2 FYNNEI. After removal of 6 bases from V and 11 bases from J, the junction contained 13 bases not matched to a gene. CDR3 DNA sequence: TGTGCCAGCAGGATACAGGGGGCGGCCAATACAGAGCTGTTTTTT. As protein: CASRIQGAANTELFF.

The J gene is TRBJ1-3, the V gene TRBV6-1; no reliable D call. The CDR3 is 11 residues long. CDR1 is MNHNS, CDR2 SASEGT, per germline. With 3 bases removed from V and 6 bases from J, the gap between germline ends came to 3 bases. The CDR3 region is CASSEANTIYF. As DNA, the CDR3 is TGTGCCAGCAGTGAGGCAAACACCATATATTTT.

This clone was seen a single time. J is TRBJ1-1 and V is TRBV18; D might be TRBD1 (6 bases). The length of the CDR3 is 15 residues. Deletions cut 1 base from V and 2 bases from J, with 11 bases between. CDR1 and CDR2 from the germline V gene are KGHSH and LQKENI. This CDR3 is CASSPLRTANTEAFF. The CDR3 DNA follows: TGTGCCAGCTCACCACTCCGGACAGCAAACACTGAAGCTTTCTTT. Full variable domain (outside the CDR3, taken from reference TRBV18 and TRBJ1-1): NAGVMQNPRHLVRRRGQEARLRCSPMKGHSHVYWYRQLPEEGLKFMVYLQKENIIDESGMPKERFSAEFPKEGPSILRIQQVVRGDSAAYFCASSPLRTANTEAFFGQGTRLTVV.

The chain uses TRBV27 and TRBJ2-3; 11 nucleotides match TRBD1. V was clipped by 2 bases and J by 2 bases; unmatched bases: 0. CDR1 and CDR2 (germline): MNHEY, SMNVEV (reference sequence). The CDR3 has 15 amino acids. The CDR3 DNA follows: TGTGCCAGCAGTTTAGGACAGGGGGCCACAGATACGCAGTATTTT. Protein sequence: CASSLGQGATDTQYF.

The gene calls are TRBV7-6 and TRBJ2-1, with TRBD1 matching over 9 bases. The CDR3 consists of 13 residues. Germline lookup yields CDR1 SGHVS and CDR2 FNYEAQ. V trimming: 7 bases; J trimming: 5 bases; junction bases outside the gene matches: 3. The CDR3 DNA follows: TGTGCCAGCATCGACAGGGGGGACAATGAGCAGTTCTTC. It translates to CASIDRGDNEQFF.

CDR3 amino acids: CASRWGGQDGELFF. The CDR3 DNA is TGTGCCAGCAGGTGGGGGGGCCAGGACGGGGAGCTGTTTTTT. The genes are TRBV9 and TRBJ2-2, with D tentatively TRBD2 (7 bases). V lost 5 bases to trimming and J lost 7 bases, with 15 bases between them. This CDR3 region has 14 residues. Per germline, CDR1 SGDLS and CDR2 YYNGEE.

V gene TRBV12-2 combines with J gene TRBJ2-7; the table calls TRBD1, which could not be checked here. TRBV12-2 is marked as a pseudogene. The CDR3 loop spans 16 amino acids. The CDR3 loop reads CASRRPPGQGGYEQYF. The DNA of the CDR3 is TGTGCAAGTCGCCGGCCCCCGGGACAGGGCGGTTACGAGCAGTACTTC.

The V call is TRBV7-6, the J call TRBJ1-1; TRBD1 agrees at 8 bases. The V segment lost 0 bases and the J segment 6 bases; nucleotides outside the gene matches: 15. The CDR3 sequence is 18 residues long. In germline, CDR1 is SGHVS, CDR2 FNYEAQ. This CDR3 reads CASSLAPGGERFWAEAFF. DNA for the CDR3: TGTGCCAGCAGCTTAGCGCCAGGGGGCGAGAGGTTTTGGGCTGAAGCTTTCTTT.

This chain uses TRBV5-5 with TRBJ2-3, with 8 bases fitting TRBD2. The CDR3 contains 18 residues. Trimming took 1 base from V and 0 from J; bases not matched to a gene: 10. From germline, CDR1 is SGHKS and CDR2 YYEKEE (reference sequence). The CDR3 nucleotides read TGTGCCAGCAGCTTGAGGCGGGGGGCCCACTCTAGCACAGATACGCAGTATTTT. This translates into CASSLRRGAHSSTDTQYF. The full variable domain, with the rest looked up from reference TRBV5-5 and TRBJ2-3, is DAGVTQSPTHLIKTRGQQVTLRCSPISGHKSVSWYQQVLGQGPQFIFQYYEKEERGRGNFPDRFSARQFPNYSSELNVNALLLGDSALYLCASSLRRGAHSSTDTQYFGPGTRLTVL.

The rearrangement links TRBV19 to TRBJ2-2; D call uncertain. Trimming took off 2 bases at V and 4 bases at J, with 8 bases between the two ends. Germline-derived CDR1 and CDR2 are LNHDA and SQIVND (reference sequence). The CDR3 is 14 residues long. Here the CDR3 DNA reads TGTGCCAGTAGTATATCGGTCCGCACCGGGGAGCTGTTTTTT. Translating gives CASSISVRTGELFF.

V is TRBV11-2 and J is TRBJ1-2, with D perhaps TRBD1 (5 bases). Germline V gene lookup returns CDR1 SGHAT and CDR2 FQNNGV. V lost 1 base and J lost 8, with 8 bases in between. The CDR3 length is 12 residues. The CDR3 DNA sequence: TGTGCCAGCAGCTTAGCAGGGTACGGCTACACCTTC. This codes for CASSLAGYGYTF.